This T cell receptor (beta chain) was sequenced during a study of vaccination effects on CD4 cells after COVID-19. CDR3 length: 16 amino acids. Trimming stripped 1 base from V and 0 bases from J, with 12 bases between. Germline lookup yields CDR1 LGHNA and CDR2 YNFKEQ. Before any sequencing was done, the ViraFEST assay used viral peptide pools to expand antigen-specific CD4+ T cells. When around 10 days of culture had elapsed, CD4+ T cells were isolated. All study participants received two doses of BNT162b2 or mRNA-1273 vaccine. All vaccine recipients tested negative for nucleocapsid antibodies and had never contracted SARS-CoV-2 infection. Cultivation was performed at more than 1.5 million PBMC per well with about 9 IU/ml IL-2 and around 10 ug/ml peptides added. Broader study findings: Common cold coronavirus cross-reactivity was shown by only 1 of 255 vaccine-induced clones in healthy vaccinees. At late timepoints after vaccination, vaccine- and infection-induced clones shrank markedly.

In regard to this clone: Its antigen is not identified.

Assay used: immunoSEQ multiplex PCR; TCRdb lists only in-frame clones, some missing. The data show roughly 34,000 clones, 82% seen once. The gene calls are TRBV4-2 and TRBJ2-5; D is unclear. This clonotype was obtained from a human donor who received a COVID-19 vaccine. Some clones in this sample may be carry-over from other donors' samples. The material was CD4+ T cells from PBMCs cultured with HCoV-NL63 spike peptides, obtained after COVID-19 vaccination. The CDR3 nucleotides read TGTGCCAGCAGCCAAGGAGACTTAGGTGACCAAGAGACCCAGTACTTC. Protein product: CASSQGDLGDQETQYF.